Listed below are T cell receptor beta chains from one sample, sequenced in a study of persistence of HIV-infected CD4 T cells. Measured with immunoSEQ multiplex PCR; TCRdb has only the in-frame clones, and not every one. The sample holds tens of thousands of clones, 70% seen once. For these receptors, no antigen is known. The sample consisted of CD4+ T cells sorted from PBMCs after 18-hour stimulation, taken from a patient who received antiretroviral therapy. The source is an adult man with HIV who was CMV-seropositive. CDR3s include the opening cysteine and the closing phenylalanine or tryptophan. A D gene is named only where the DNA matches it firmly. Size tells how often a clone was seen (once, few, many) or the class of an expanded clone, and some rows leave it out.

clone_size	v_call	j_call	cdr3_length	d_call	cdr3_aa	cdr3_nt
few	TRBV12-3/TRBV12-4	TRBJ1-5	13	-	CASSWGADQPQHF	TGTGCCAGCAGTTGGGGGGCAGATCAGCCCCAGCATTTT
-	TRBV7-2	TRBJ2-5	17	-	CASSFSLLAGRKETQYF	TGTGCCAGCAGCTTTAGTCTTTTGGCAGGGAGGAAAGAGACCCAGTACTTC
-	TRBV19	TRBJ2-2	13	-	CASSDRGTGELFF	TGTGCCAGCTCAGACCGGGGGACCGGGGAGCTGTTTTTT
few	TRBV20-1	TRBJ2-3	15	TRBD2	CSASQAGGRTDTQYF	TGCAGTGCGAGTCAAGCGGGGGGGCGCACAGATACGCAGTATTTT
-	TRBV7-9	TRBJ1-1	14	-	CASSLAAGRPEAFF	TGTGCCAGCAGCTTAGCGGCAGGGAGGCCTGAAGCTTTCTTT
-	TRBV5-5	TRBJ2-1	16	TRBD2	CASSLPLAGGRDEQFF	TGTGCCAGCAGCTTGCCCCTAGCGGGGGGGCGGGATGAGCAGTTCTTC
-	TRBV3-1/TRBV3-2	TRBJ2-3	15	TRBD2	CASSLRTSGGDTQYF	TGTGCCAGCAGCCTAAGGACTAGCGGCGGAGATACGCAGTATTTT
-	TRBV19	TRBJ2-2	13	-	CASSIQGTGELFF	TGTGCCAGTAGTATACAGGGTACCGGGGAGCTGTTTTTT
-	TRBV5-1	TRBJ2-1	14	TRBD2	CASSAGGVEDEQFF	TGCGCCAGCAGCGCCGGGGGGGTTGAAGATGAGCAGTTCTTC
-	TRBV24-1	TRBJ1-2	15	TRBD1	CATSDPSGQGDGYTF	TGTGCCACCAGTGATCCCTCAGGACAGGGGGATGGCTACACCTTC
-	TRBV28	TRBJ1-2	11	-	CALLANYGYTF	TGTGCCTTATTGGCTAACTATGGCTACACCTTC
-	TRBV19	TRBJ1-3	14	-	CASLEDQEGNTIYF	TGTGCCAGTCTCGAGGACCAGGAAGGAAACACCATATATTTT
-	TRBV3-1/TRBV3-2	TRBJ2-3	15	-	CASSQGTNPTDTQYF	TGTGCCAGCAGCCAAGGAACCAATCCTACAGATACGCAGTATTTT
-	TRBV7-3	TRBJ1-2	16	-	CASSLNPGVGNYGYTF	TGTGCCAGCAGCTTAAATCCGGGTGTGGGTAACTATGGCTACACCTTC
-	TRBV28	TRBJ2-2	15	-	CASSFGQGALGELFF	TGTGCCAGCAGTTTCGGGCAGGGAGCCCTGGGGGAGCTGTTTTTT
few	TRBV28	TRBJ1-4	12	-	CASSLRGEKLFF	TGTGCCAGCAGTTTGAGGGGGGAAAAACTGTTTTTT
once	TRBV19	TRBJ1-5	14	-	CASSIDLRNQPQHF	TGTGCCAGTAGTATAGATTTGAGGAATCAGCCCCAGCATTTT
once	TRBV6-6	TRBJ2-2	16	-	CASSRSMAVGTGELFF	TGTGCCAGCAGTCGCTCCATGGCGGTCGGTACCGGGGAGCTGTTTTTT
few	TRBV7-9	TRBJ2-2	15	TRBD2	CASSFGLDGTGELFF	TGTGCCAGCAGCTTCGGACTAGATGGGACCGGGGAGCTGTTTTTT
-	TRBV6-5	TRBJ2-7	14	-	CASSYSMSPNEQYF	TGTGCCAGCAGTTACTCGATGTCGCCTAACGAGCAGTACTTC
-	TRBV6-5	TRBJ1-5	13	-	CASSYSYNQPQHF	TGTGCCAGCAGTTACTCTTATAATCAGCCCCAGCATTTT
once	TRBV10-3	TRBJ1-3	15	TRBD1	CAIRAQGASGNTIYF	TGTGCCATCAGGGCACAGGGGGCCTCTGGAAACACCATATATTTT
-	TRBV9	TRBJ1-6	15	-	CASSGSGTYNSPLHF	TGTGCCAGCAGCGGAAGTGGGACGTATAATTCACCCCTCCACTTT
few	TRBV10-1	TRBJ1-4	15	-	CASSTTGTDLEKLFF	TGCGCCAGCAGTACAACCGGGACGGATCTTGAAAAACTGTTTTTT
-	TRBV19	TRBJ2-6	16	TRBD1	CASSSIQGSGANVLTF	TGTGCCAGTAGTTCAATACAGGGGTCTGGGGCCAACGTCCTGACTTTC
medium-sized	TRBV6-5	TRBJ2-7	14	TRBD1	CASILYRGSYEQYF	TGTGCCAGCATCCTCTACAGGGGATCCTACGAGCAGTACTTC
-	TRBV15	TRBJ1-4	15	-	CATSRDPLMDEKLFF	TGTGCCACCAGCAGAGACCCCCTCATGGATGAAAAACTGTTTTTT
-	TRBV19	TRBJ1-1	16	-	CASSEGGRIMNTEAFF	TGTGCCAGTAGCGAGGGTGGACGGATTATGAACACTGAAGCTTTCTTT
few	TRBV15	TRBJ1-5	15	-	CATRTGGLGNQPQHF	TGTGCCACCAGGACGGGGGGGCTCGGCAATCAGCCCCAGCATTTT
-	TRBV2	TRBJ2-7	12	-	CASSVTGYEQYF	TGTGCCAGCAGTGTTACAGGCTACGAGCAGTACTTC
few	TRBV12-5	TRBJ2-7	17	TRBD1	CASGFCPMTGCKDEQYF	TGTGCTAGTGGTTTCTGTCCCATGACAGGGTGTAAGGACGAGCAGTACTTC
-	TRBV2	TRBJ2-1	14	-	CASMRGPQNQEQFF	TGTGCCAGCATGCGGGGTCCCCAGAATCAGGAGCAGTTCTTC
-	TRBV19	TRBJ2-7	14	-	CASSVGFSSYEQYF	TGTGCCAGTAGTGTGGGATTTAGCTCCTACGAGCAGTACTTC
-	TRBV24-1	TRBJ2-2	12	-	CATRGGTGELFF	TGTGCCACCAGAGGGGGGACCGGGGAGCTGTTTTTT
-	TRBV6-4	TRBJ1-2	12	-	CARGRGNYGYTF	TGTGCCAGGGGGCGAGGAAACTATGGCTACACCTTC
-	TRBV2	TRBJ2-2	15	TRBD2	CASKLAGGNTGELFF	TGTGCCAGCAAGCTCGCGGGGGGGAACACCGGGGAGCTGTTTTTT
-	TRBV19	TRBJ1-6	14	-	CASSLTGYNSPLHF	TGTGCCAGTAGTCTCACAGGTTATAATTCACCCCTCCACTTT
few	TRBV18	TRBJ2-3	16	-	CASSPRKRGETDTQYF	TGTGCCAGCTCACCAAGGAAAAGGGGGGAAACGGATACGCAGTATTTT
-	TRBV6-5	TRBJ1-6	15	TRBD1	CASSSDRARNSPLHF	TGTGCCAGCAGTTCGGACAGGGCTCGCAATTCACCCCTCCACTTT
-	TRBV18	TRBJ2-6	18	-	CASSPLVRRSSGANVLTF	TGTGCCAGCTCACCCCTCGTGAGGCGGAGCTCTGGGGCCAACGTCCTGACTTTC
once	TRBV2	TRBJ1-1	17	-	CASSFPTTGEMNTEAFF	TGTGCCAGCAGTTTCCCCACTACGGGCGAAATGAACACTGAAGCTTTCTTT
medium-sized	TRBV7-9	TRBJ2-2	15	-	CASSSERFFTGELFF	TGTGCCAGCAGCTCGGAAAGGTTTTTCACCGGGGAGCTGTTTTTT
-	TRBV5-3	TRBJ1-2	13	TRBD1	CARSAGQGHGYTF	TGTGCCAGAAGCGCGGGACAGGGACATGGCTACACCTTC
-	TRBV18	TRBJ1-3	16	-	CASSPRGVLSGNTIYF	TGTGCCAGCTCACCACGCGGGGTGCTATCTGGAAACACCATATATTTT
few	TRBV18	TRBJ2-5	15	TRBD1	CASSPPSTGDGGQYF	TGTGCCAGCTCACCACCCTCGACAGGGGACGGCGGCCAGTACTTC
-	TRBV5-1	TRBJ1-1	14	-	CASSRTYSDTEAFF	TGCGCCAGCAGCCGTACTTACTCCGACACTGAAGCTTTCTTT
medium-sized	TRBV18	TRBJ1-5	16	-	CASSPLGPETEQPQHF	TGTGCCAGCTCACCTCTTGGGCCCGAGACGGAGCAGCCCCAGCATTTT
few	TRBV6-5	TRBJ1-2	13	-	CASSDGRGYGYTF	TGTGCCAGCAGCGACGGCCGGGGCTATGGCTACACCTTC
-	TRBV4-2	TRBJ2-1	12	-	CASSQEVNEQFF	TGTGCCAGCAGCCAAGAGGTCAATGAGCAGTTCTTC
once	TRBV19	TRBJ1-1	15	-	CASNMQGFRNTEAFF	TGTGCCAGTAACATGCAGGGGTTTCGGAACACTGAAGCTTTCTTT
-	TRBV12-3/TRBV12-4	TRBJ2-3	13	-	CASKILGVDTQYF	TGTGCCAGCAAAATTTTAGGGGTAGATACGCAGTATTTT
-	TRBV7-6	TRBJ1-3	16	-	CASSLGAGGSGNTIYF	TGTGCCAGCAGCTTGGGGGCAGGAGGGTCTGGAAACACCATATATTTT